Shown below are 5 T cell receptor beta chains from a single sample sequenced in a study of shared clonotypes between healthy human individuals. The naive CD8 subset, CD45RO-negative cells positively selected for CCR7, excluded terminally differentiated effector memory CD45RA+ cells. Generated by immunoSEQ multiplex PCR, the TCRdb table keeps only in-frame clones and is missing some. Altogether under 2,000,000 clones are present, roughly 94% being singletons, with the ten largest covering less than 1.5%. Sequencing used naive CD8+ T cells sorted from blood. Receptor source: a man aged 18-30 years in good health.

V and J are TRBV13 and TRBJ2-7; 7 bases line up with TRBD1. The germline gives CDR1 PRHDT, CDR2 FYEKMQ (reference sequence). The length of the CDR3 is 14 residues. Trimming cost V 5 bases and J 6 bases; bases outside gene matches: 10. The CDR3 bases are TGTGCCAGCAGCCTGGGGACAGCCCGCGGCGAGCAGTACTTC. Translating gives CASSLGTARGEQYF.

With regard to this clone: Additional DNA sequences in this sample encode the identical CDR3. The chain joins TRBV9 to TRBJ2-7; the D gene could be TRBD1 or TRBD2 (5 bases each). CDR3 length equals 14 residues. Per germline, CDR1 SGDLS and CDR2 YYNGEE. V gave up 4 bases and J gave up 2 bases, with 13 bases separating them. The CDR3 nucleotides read TGTGCCAGCAGCCCCGGGACCGAGGCCTACGAGCAGTACTTC. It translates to CASSPGTEAYEQYF.

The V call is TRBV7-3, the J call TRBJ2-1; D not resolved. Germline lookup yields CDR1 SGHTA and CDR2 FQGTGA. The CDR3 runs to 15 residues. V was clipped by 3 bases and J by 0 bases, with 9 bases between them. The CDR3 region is CASSFDPGSYNEQFF. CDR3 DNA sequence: TGTGCCAGCAGCTTCGATCCGGGCTCCTACAATGAGCAGTTCTTC.

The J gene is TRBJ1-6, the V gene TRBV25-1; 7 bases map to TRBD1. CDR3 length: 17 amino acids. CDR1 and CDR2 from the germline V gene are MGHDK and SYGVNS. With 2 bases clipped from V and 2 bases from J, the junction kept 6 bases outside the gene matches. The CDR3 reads CASSEGMTGTYNSPLHF. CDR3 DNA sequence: TGTGCCAGCAGTGAAGGGATGACAGGGACCTATAATTCACCCCTCCACTTT.

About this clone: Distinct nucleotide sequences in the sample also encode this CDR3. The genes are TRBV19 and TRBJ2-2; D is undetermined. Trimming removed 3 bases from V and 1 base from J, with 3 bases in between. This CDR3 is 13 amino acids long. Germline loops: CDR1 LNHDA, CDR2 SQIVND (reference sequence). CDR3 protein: CASSILNTGELFF. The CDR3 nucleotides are TGTGCCAGTAGTATCCTGAACACCGGGGAGCTGTTTTTT.